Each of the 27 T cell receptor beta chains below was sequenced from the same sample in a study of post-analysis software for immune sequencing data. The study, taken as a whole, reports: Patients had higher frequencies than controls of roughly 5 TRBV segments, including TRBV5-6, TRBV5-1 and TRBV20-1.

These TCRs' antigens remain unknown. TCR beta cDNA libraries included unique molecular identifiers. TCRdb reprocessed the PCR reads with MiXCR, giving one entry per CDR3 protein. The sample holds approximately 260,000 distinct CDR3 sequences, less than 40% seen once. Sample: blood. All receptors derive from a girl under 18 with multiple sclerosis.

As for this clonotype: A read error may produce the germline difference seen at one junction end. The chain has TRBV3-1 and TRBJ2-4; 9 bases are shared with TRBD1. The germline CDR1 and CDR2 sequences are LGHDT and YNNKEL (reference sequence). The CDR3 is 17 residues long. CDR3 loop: CASRQGSGQGRYNEQYF. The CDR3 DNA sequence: TGTGCCAGCAGACAAGGCTCCGGACAGGGGAGATACAATGAGCAGTACTTC.

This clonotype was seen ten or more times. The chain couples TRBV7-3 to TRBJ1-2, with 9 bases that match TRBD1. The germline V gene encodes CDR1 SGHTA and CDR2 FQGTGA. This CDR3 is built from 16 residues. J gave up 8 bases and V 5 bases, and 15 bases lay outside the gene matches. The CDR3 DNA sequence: TGTGCCAGCAGCCCCCTCCCGGGACAGGGAAGTGGGGGCTACACCTTC. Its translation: CASSPLPGQGSGGYTF.

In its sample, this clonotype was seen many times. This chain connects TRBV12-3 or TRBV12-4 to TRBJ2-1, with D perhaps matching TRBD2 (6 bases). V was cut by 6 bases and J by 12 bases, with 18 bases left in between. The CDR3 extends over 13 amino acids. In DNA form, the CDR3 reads TGTGCCAGCAGCCCGACTAGAACGGGAATGCAGTTCTTC. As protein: CASSPTRTGMQFF.

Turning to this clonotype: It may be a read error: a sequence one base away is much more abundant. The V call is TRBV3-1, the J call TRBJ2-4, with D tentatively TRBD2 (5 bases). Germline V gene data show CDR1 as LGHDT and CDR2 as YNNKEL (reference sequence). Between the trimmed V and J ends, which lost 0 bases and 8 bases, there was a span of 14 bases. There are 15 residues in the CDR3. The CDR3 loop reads CASSQEPSLGDIQYF. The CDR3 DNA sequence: TGTGCCAGCAGCCAAGAGCCTAGCCTGGGCGACATTCAGTACTTC.

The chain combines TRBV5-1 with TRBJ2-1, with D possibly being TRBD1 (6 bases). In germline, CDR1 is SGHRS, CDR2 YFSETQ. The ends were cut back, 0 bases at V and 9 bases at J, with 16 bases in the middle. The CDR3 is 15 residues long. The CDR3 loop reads CASSLAFILTGEQFF. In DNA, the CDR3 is TGCGCCAGCAGCTTGGCTTTTATTCTGACAGGTGAGCAGTTCTTC.

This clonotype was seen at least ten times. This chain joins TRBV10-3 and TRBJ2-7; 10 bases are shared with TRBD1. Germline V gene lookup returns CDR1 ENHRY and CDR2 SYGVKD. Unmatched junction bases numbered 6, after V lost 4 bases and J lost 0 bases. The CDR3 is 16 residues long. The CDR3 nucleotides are TGTGCCATCAGTGCCGCCGGGACAGGGGCCTCCTACGAGCAGTACTTC. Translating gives CAISAAGTGASYEQYF.

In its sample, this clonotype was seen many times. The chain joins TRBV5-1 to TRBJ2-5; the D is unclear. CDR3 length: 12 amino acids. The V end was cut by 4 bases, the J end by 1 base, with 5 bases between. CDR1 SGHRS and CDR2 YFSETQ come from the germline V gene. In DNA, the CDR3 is TGCGCCAGCAGCGCCACCCAAGAGACCCAGTACTTC. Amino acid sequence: CASSATQETQYF.

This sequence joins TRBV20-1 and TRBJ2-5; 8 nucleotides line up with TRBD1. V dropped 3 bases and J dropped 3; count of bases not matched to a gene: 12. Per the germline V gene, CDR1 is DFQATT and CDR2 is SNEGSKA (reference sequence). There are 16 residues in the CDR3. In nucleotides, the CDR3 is TGCAGTGCTAGCCGATCAGTCGGACAGGGTGAAGAGACCCAGTACTTC. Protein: CSASRSVGQGEETQYF.

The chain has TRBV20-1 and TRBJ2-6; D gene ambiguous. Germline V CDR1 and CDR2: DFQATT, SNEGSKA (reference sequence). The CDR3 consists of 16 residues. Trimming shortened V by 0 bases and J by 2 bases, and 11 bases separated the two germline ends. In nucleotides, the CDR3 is TGCAGTGCTAGAGACCCAACCTTGGCTGGGGCCAACGTCCTGACTTTC. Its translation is CSARDPTLAGANVLTF.

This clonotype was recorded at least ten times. The CDR3 spells CAWATGTGNNEQFF. Written as DNA, the CDR3 is TGTGCCTGGGCAACCGGGACAGGGAACAATGAGCAGTTCTTC. The chain links TRBV30 to TRBJ2-1; 9 positions match TRBD1. The CDR3 spans 14 residues. CDR1 is GTSNPN and CDR2 is SVGIG in the germline V gene (reference sequence). The ends lost 5 bases at V and 5 bases at J; junction bases unmatched: 7.

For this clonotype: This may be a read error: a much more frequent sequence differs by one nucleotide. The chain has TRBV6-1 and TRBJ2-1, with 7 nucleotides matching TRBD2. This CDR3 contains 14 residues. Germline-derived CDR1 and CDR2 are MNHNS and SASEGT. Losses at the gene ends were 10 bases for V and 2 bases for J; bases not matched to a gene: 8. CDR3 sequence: CATIVAGPYNEQFF. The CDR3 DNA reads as TGTGCCACCATAGTAGCGGGCCCCTACAATGAGCAGTTCTTC.

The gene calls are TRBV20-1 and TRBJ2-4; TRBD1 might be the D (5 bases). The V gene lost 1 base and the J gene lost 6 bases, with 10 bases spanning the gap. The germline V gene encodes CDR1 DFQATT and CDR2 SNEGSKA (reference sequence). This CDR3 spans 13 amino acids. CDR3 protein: CSARVYDRNIQYF. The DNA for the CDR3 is TGCAGTGCTAGAGTTTATGACAGAAACATTCAGTACTTC.

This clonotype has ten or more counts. CDR3 nucleotide sequence: TGTGCCAGCAGTGGATGGACGGGGGATCAGCCCCAGCATTTT. As protein: CASSGWTGDQPQHF. The chain is built from TRBV6-1 and TRBJ1-5; tentatively, D is TRBD1 (5 bases). This CDR3 region has 14 residues. Germline V gene data show CDR1 as MNHNS and CDR2 as SASEGT. With 4 bases removed from V and 5 bases from J, the gap between germline ends came to 12 bases.

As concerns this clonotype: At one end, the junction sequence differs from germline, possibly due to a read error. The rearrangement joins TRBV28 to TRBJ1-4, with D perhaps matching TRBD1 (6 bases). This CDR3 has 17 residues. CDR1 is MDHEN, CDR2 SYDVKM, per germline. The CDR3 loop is CASSTDGRGATNEKRFF. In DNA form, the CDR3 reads TGTGCCAGCAGTACCGACGGACGGGGGGCAACTAATGAAAAACGGTTTTTT.

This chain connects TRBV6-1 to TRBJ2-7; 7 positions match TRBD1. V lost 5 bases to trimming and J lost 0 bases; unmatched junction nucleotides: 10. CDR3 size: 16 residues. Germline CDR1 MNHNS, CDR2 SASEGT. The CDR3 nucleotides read TGTGCCAGCAGTAAAGGGACAGCAATCCTCTCCTACGAGCAGTACTTC. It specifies CASSKGTAILSYEQYF.

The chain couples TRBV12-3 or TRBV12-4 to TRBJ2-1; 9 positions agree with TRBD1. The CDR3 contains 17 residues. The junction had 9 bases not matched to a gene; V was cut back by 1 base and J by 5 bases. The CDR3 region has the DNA TGTGCCAGCAGTTTAGGTGGGGGGACAGGGCCTCACAATGAGCAGTTCTTC. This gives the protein CASSLGGGTGPHNEQFF.

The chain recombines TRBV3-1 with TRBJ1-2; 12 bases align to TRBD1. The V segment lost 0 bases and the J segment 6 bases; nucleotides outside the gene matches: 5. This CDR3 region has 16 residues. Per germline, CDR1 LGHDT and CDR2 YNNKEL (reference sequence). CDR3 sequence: CASSQDGTGGIHGYTF. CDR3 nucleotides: TGTGCCAGCAGCCAAGATGGGACAGGGGGCATCCATGGCTACACCTTC.

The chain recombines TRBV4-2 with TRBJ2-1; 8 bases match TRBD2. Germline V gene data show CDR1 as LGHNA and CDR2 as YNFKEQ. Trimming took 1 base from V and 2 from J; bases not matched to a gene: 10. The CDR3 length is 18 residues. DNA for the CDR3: TGTGCCAGCAGCCAAGTAGTCCTAGCGGGTGTCACCTACAATGAGCAGTTCTTC. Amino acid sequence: CASSQVVLAGVTYNEQFF.

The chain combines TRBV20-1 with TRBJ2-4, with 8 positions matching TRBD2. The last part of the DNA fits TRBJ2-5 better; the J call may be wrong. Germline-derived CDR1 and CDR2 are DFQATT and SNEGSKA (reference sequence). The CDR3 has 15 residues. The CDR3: CSARDGQRGQETQYF. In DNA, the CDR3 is TGCAGTGCTAGAGATGGCCAGCGGGGGCAAGAGACCCAGTACTTC.

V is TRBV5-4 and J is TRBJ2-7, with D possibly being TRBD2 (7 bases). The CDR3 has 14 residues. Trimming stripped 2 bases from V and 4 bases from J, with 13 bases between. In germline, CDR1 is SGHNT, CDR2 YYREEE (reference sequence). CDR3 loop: CASSLQGGKYEQYF. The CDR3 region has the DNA TGTGCCAGCAGCTTACAGGGAGGGAAATACGAGCAGTACTTC.

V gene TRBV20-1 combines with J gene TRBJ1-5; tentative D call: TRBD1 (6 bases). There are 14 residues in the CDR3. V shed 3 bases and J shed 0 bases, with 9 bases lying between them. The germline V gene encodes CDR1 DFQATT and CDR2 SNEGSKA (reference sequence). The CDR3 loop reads CSARRGSSNQPQHF. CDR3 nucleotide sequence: TGCAGTGCTAGGAGGGGGTCTAGCAATCAGCCCCAGCATTTT.

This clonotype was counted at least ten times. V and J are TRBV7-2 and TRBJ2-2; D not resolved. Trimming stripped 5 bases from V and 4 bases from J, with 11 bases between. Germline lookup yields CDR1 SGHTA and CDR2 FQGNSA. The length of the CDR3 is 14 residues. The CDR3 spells CASSLTWGTGELFF. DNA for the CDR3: TGTGCCAGCAGCCTTACGTGGGGCACCGGGGAGCTGTTTTTT.

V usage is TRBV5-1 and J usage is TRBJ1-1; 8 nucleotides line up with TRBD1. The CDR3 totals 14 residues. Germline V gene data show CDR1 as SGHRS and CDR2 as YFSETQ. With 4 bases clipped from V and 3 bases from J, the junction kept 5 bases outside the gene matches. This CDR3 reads CASSPTGADTEAFF. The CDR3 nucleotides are TGCGCCAGCAGCCCGACAGGGGCTGACACTGAAGCTTTCTTT.

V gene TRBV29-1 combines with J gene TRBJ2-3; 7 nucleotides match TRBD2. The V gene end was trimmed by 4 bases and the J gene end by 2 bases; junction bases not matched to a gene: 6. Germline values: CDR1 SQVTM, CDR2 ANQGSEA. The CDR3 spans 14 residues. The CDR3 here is CSVGLAANTDTQYF. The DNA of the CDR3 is TGCAGCGTTGGCCTAGCGGCGAACACAGATACGCAGTATTTT.

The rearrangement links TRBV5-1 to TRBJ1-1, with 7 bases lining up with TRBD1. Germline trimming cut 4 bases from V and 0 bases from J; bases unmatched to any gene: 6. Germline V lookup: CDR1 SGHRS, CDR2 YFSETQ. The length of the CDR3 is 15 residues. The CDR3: CASSAGQPLNTEAFF. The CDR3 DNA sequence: TGCGCCAGCAGCGCGGGACAGCCTTTGAACACTGAAGCTTTCTTT. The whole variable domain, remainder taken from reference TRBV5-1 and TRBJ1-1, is KAGVTQTPRYLIKTRGQQVTLSCSPISGHRSVSWYQQTPGQGLQFLFEYFSETQRNKGNFPGRFSGRQFSNSRSEMNVSTLELGDSALYLCASSAGQPLNTEAFFGQGTRLTVV.

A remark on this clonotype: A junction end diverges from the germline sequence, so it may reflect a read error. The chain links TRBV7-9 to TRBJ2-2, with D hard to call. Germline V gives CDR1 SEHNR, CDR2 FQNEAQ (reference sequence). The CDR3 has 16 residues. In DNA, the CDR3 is TGTGCCAGCAGCTTAGACCTCAGGACGAACACCGAGGAGCTGTTTTTT. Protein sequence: CASSLDLRTNTEELFF.

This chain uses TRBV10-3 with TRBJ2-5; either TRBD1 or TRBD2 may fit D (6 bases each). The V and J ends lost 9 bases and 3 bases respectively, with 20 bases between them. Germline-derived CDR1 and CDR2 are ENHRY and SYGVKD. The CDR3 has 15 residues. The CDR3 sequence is CAIPEGGLIEETQYF. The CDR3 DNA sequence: TGTGCCATACCTGAGGGGGGACTTATAGAAGAGACCCAGTACTTC.